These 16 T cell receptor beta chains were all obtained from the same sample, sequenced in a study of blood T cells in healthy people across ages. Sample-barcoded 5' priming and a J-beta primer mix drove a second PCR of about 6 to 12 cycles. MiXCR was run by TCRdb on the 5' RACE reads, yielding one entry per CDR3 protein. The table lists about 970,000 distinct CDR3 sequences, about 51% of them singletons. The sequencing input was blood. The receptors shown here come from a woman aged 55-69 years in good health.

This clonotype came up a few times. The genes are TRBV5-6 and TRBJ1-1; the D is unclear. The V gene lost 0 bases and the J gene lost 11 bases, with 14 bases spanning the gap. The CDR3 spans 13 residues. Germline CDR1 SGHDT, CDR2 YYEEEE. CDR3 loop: CASSLGAGAGAFF. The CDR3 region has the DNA TGTGCCAGCAGCTTGGGGGCTGGAGCTGGGGCTTTCTTT.

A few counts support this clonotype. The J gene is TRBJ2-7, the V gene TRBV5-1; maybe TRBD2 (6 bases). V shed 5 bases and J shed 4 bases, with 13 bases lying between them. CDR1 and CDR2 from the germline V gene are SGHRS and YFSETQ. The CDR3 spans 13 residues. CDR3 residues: CASRTAGRYEQYF. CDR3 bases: TGCGCCAGCAGGACAGCGGGCAGATACGAGCAGTACTTC. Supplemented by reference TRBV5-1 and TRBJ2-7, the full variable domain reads KAGVTQTPRYLIKTRGQQVTLSCSPISGHRSVSWYQQTPGQGLQFLFEYFSETQRNKGNFPGRFSGRQFSNSRSEMNVSTLELGDSALYLCASRTAGRYEQYFGPGTRLTVT.

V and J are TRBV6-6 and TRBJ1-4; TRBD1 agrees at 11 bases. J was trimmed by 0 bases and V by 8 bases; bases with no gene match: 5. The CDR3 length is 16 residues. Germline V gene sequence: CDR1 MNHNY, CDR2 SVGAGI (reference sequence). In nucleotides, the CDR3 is TGTGCCAGCTTGGGGACAGGGGGACCAACTAATGAAAAACTGTTTTTT. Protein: CASLGTGGPTNEKLFF.

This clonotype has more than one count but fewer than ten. This CDR3 reads CASSPGTSGSKNTYEQYF. In DNA form, the CDR3 reads TGTGCCAGCAGCCCCGGGACTAGCGGGAGCAAAAATACCTACGAGCAGTACTTC. This chain joins TRBV7-9 and TRBJ2-7; TRBD2 agrees at 14 bases. The germline gives CDR1 SEHNR, CDR2 FQNEAQ (reference sequence). The CDR3 has 18 residues. V gave up 5 bases and J gave up 2 bases; unmatched junction bases: 11.

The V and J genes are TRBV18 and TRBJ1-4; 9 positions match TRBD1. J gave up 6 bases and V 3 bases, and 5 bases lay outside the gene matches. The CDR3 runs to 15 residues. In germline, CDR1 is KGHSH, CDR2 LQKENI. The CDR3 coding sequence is TGTGCCAGCTCACCCGGACAGGGGCGGGATGAAAAACTGTTTTTT. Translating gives CASSPGQGRDEKLFF.

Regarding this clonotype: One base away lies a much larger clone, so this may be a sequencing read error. CDR3 sequence (DNA): TGCAGCGCCCAGGTCGGAAGAAGGGCGTACTTC. This encodes CSAQVGRRAYF. The V call is TRBV29-1, the J call TRBJ2-5, with no clear D. V lost 7 bases to trimming and J lost 13 bases, with 19 bases between them. Germline V lookup: CDR1 SQVTM, CDR2 ANQGSEA. This CDR3 has 11 amino acids. Based on the CDR3 plus reference TRBV29-1 and TRBJ2-5, the full variable domain is SAVISQKPSRDICQRGTSLTIQCQVDSQVTMMFWYRQQPGQSLTLIATANQGSEATYESGFVIDKFPISRPNLTFSTLTVSNMSPEDSSIYLCSAQVGRRAYFGPGTRLLVL.

This CDR3 reads CASSYRRSGTGAVNTEAFF. The DNA for the CDR3 is TGTGCCAGCAGCTACCGGCGGTCCGGGACAGGGGCCGTGAACACTGAAGCTTTCTTT. The chain is built from TRBV7-8 and TRBJ1-1; 10 nucleotides align to TRBD1. Germline CDR1 is SGHVS and CDR2 is FQNEAQ. The V and J ends lost 4 bases and 0 bases, in that order; junction bases with no gene match: 14. The CDR3 consists of 19 residues.

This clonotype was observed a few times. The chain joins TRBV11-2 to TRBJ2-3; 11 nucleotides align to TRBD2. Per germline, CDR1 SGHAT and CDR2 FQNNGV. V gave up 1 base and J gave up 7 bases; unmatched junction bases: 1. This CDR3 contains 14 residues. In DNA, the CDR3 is TGTGCCAGCAGCTTAGCTAGCGGGAGGAATACGCAGTATTTT. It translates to CASSLASGRNTQYF.

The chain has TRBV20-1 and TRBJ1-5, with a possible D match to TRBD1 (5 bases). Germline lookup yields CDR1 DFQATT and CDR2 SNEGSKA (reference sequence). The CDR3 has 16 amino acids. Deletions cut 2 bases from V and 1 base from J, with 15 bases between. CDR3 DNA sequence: TGCAGTGCTAGAAGGGGCACACGCCTCAGCAATCAGCCCCAGCATTTT. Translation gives CSARRGTRLSNQPQHF.

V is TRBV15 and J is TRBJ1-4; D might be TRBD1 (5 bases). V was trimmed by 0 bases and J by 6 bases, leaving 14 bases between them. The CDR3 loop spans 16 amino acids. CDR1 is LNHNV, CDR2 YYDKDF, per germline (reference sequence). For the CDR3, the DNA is TGTGCCACCAGCAGAGATCGTGGGGACTGGGATGAAAAACTGTTTTTT. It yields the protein CATSRDRGDWDEKLFF.

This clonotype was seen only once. Written as DNA, the CDR3 is TGCGCCAGCAGCCCCGGCGGGGGGAACACTGAAGCTTTCTTT. It specifies CASSPGGGNTEAFF. The chain recombines TRBV4-1 with TRBJ1-1; perhaps TRBD1 as D (5 bases). The V gene's germline CDR1 is MGHRA and CDR2 YSYEKL. The V and J ends lost 4 bases and 1 base respectively, with 10 bases between them. This CDR3 comprises 14 residues.

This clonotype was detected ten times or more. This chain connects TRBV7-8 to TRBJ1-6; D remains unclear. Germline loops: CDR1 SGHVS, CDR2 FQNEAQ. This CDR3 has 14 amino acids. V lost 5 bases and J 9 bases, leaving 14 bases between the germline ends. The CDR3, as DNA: TGTGCCAGCAGCCGTCAAAACTCGGGTTCACCCCTCCACTTT. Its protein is CASSRQNSGSPLHF.

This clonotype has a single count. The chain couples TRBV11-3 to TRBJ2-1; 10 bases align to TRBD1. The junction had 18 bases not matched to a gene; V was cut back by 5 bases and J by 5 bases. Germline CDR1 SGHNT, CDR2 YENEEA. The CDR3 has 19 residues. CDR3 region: CASSAQGKGDRGLHNEQFF. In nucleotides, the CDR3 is TGTGCCAGCAGCGCCCAGGGGAAAGGAGACAGGGGGCTTCACAATGAGCAGTTCTTC.

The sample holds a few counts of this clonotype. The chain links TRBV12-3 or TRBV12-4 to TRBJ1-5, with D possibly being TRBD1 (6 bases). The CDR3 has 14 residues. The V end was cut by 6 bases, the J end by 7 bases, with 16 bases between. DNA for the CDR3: TGTGCCAGCAGCTTCGGCACACAGGGCCAGCCCCAGCATTTT. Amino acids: CASSFGTQGQPQHF.

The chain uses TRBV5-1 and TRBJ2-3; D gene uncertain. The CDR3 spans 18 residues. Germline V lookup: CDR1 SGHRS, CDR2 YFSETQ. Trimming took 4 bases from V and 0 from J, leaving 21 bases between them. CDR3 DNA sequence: TGCGCCAGCAGCATGGCCAGTGACCGCCGATTTAGCACAGATACGCAGTATTTT. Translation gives CASSMASDRRFSTDTQYF.

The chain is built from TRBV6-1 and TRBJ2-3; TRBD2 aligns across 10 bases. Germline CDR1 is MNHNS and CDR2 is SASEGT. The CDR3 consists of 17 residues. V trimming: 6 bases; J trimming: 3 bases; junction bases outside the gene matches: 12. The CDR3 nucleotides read TGTGCCAGCAGGAAGCACCCAGCGGGAGGGCCTACAGATACGCAGTATTTT. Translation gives CASRKHPAGGPTDTQYF.